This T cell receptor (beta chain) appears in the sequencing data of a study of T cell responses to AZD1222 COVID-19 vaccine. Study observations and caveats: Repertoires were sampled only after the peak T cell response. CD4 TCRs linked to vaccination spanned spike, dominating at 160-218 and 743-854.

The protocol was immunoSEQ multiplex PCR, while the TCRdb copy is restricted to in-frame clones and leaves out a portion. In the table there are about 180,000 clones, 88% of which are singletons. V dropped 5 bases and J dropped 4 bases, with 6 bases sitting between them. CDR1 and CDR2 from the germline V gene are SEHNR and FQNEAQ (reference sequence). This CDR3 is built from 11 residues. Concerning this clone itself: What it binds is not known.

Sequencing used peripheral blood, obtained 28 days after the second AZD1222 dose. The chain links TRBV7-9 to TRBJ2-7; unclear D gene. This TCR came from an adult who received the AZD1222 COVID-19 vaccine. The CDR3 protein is CASSPGYEQYF. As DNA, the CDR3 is TGTGCCAGCAGCCCAGGTTACGAGCAGTACTTC.